This is a list of T cell receptor beta chains from one sample in a study of T cell repertoires in cytomegalovirus infection. From the reads, TCRdb called clonotypes with MiXCR, one entry per CDR3 protein. The table lists a few hundred thousand distinct CDR3 sequences, about 26% of them singletons. Sequencing was done on a sample of PBMCs. These receptors were collected from a human donor in good health (CMV status not recorded). Some clones in this sample may be carry-over from other donors' samples. CDR3s include the opening cysteine and the closing phenylalanine or tryptophan. The D gene is left open where the match is weak. Only part of the rows carry a size: once, few, many, or a class if the clone is expanded.

many	TRBJ1-5	13	TRBV7-2	-	TGTGCCAGCCGCGGACAGAGCAATCAGCCCCAGCATTTT	CASRGQSNQPQHF
-	TRBJ1-2	16	TRBV7-8	TRBD1	TGTGCCAGCAGCTTAGGCCATCACAGGGGAAACTATGGCTACACCTTC	CASSLGHHRGNYGYTF
few	TRBJ2-2	15	TRBV2	TRBD1	TGTGCCAGCAGACCGGGGACAGGGGTTAGCGGGGAGCTGTTTTTT	CASRPGTGVSGELFF
once	TRBJ2-2	13	TRBV20-1	-	TGCAGTGCTAGAGATCTAGGAGCCGGGGAGCTGTTTTTT	CSARDLGAGELFF
many	TRBJ2-1	15	TRBV7-8	-	TGTGCCAGCAGCTTTGAGGGGACCACCTACAATGAGCAGTTCTTC	CASSFEGTTYNEQFF
many	TRBJ2-2	15	TRBV7-2	-	TGTGCCAGCAGCAGGAATAGCGGGAACACCGGGGAGCTGTTTTTT	CASSRNSGNTGELFF
-	TRBJ2-7	13	TRBV3-1	-	TGTGCCAGCAGCCACGGACTGCCCTACGAGCAGTACTTC	CASSHGLPYEQYF
once	TRBJ2-7	12	TRBV5-6	-	TGTGCCAGCAGCTTGTTAACCTACGAGCAGTACTTC	CASSLLTYEQYF
-	TRBJ2-7	15	TRBV6-2/TRBV6-3	TRBD2	TGTGCCAGCAGCCTCCAACTAGCGGGAGACCACGAGCAGTACTTC	CASSLQLAGDHEQYF
-	TRBJ2-3	15	TRBV20-1	TRBD2	TGCAGTGCTAGTAGACTAGCGAGAGCCACAGATACGCAGTATTTT	CSASRLARATDTQYF
-	TRBJ2-1	16	TRBV7-4	TRBD2	TGTGCCAGCAGCCGCCAACTAGCGGGCTATTACAATGAGCAGTTCTTC	CASSRQLAGYYNEQFF
few	TRBJ1-6	14	TRBV6-1	-	TGTGCCAGCAGTGAAGAACCCCCTCTTTCACCCCTCCACTTT	CASSEEPPLSPLHF
few	TRBJ2-1	18	TRBV24-1	TRBD2	TGTGCCACCAGTGATTCCCGACTAGCGGGAGGCAACTACAATGAGCAGTTCTTC	CATSDSRLAGGNYNEQFF
few	TRBJ2-7	14	TRBV19	-	TGTGCCAGTAGTAGAACGGACACCACCTACGAGCAGTACTTC	CASSRTDTTYEQYF
-	TRBJ1-5	14	TRBV18	-	TGTGCCAGCTCACAGGGTTATAGCAATCAGCCCCAGCATTTT	CASSQGYSNQPQHF
-	TRBJ2-4	15	TRBV4-2	TRBD1	TGTGCCAGCAGCCAGGAGGGACAGGGCACAAACATTCAGTACTTC	CASSQEGQGTNIQYF
-	TRBJ2-7	14	TRBV6-2/TRBV6-3	TRBD2	TGTGCCAGCAACTTACTAGCGGGATCCTACGAGCAGTACTTC	CASNLLAGSYEQYF
few	TRBJ2-1	17	TRBV7-8	TRBD2	TGTGCCAGCAGCTTCCTTACTGGACTAGCGCTAGACAATGAGCAGTTCTTC	CASSFLTGLALDNEQFF
few	TRBJ1-1	14	TRBV5-1	-	TGCGCCAGCAGCTGGCAGGTGGAGAACACTGAAGCTTTCTTT	CASSWQVENTEAFF
-	TRBJ2-2	14	TRBV29-1	TRBD1	TGCAGCGCCCGACCGACAGGGGTGAACGGGGAGCTGTTTTTT	CSARPTGVNGELFF
many	TRBJ1-2	13	TRBV25-1	-	TGTGCCAGCAGTGAATATGTTCCCTATGGCTACACCTTC	CASSEYVPYGYTF
-	TRBJ1-4	14	TRBV11-2	-	TGTGCCAGCACCAAAGTGGACCGTAATGAAAAACTGTTTTTT	CASTKVDRNEKLFF
many	TRBJ1-2	16	TRBV11-1	TRBD1	TGTGCCAGCAGCGCGGGTGGGACAGATTCTAACTATGGCTACACCTTC	CASSAGGTDSNYGYTF
many	TRBJ1-5	15	TRBV7-2	TRBD1	TGTGCCAGCAGCTTAATGGGACAGTGGGATCAGCCCCAGCATTTT	CASSLMGQWDQPQHF
few	TRBJ2-3	15	TRBV7-9	-	TGTGCCAGCAGCCAAGTTGGCTTCACCACGGATACGCAGTATTTT	CASSQVGFTTDTQYF
few	TRBJ2-3	18	TRBV6-2/TRBV6-3	-	TGTGCCAGCAGTTACTCTATTCGGACGACCGAGATAACAGATACGCAGTATTTT	CASSYSIRTTEITDTQYF
-	TRBJ2-2	16	TRBV4-3	TRBD2	TGCGCCAGCAGCCCCTATTGGGGGGGGGGGACCGGGGAGCTGTTTTTT	CASSPYWGGGTGELFF
-	TRBJ2-7	13	TRBV5-4	TRBD2	TGTGCCAGCAGCTTCAGGACTAGCTACGAGCAGTACTTC	CASSFRTSYEQYF
few	TRBJ2-3	15	TRBV10-3	-	TGTGCCATCAGTGAAGTCGGCAGGGACACAGATACGCAGTATTTT	CAISEVGRDTDTQYF
few	TRBJ2-7	14	TRBV7-2	-	TGTGCCAGCAGCTTAACTGGGGACTTATACGAGCAGTACTTC	CASSLTGDLYEQYF
few	TRBJ1-2	16	TRBV24-1	-	TGTGCCACCAGTGAGCCCGTAGGGAGTAACAACTATGGCTACACCTTC	CATSEPVGSNNYGYTF
few	TRBJ2-5	14	TRBV5-4	-	TGTGCCAGCAGCTTGCCATCTAGCTGGGAGACCCAGTACTTC	CASSLPSSWETQYF
few	TRBJ1-1	16	TRBV5-1	-	TGCGCCAGCAGCTTAGGAAGATGGGGAACAGACACTGAAGCTTTCTTT	CASSLGRWGTDTEAFF
once	TRBJ2-7	14	TRBV4-2	-	TGTGCCAGCAGCCAAGGCCCCGAGGGCTACGAGCAGTACTTC	CASSQGPEGYEQYF
many	TRBJ1-3	18	TRBV7-2	-	TGTGCCAGCAGCTTAGTCGGAACTCAGTCGAGCTCTGGAAACACCATATATTTT	CASSLVGTQSSSGNTIYF
-	TRBJ1-2	15	TRBV16	-	TGTGCCAGCAGCCAACGTGAGGCGATAAACTATGGCTACACCTTC	CASSQREAINYGYTF
-	TRBJ2-1	14	TRBV7-2	TRBD1	TGTGCCAGCAGGGGACAGATCTCCTACAATGAGCAGTTCTTC	CASRGQISYNEQFF
few	TRBJ2-1	17	TRBV29-1	TRBD2	TGCAGCGTGGGAGGGATACAGCGGAGGCCTATCTACAATGAGCAGTTCTTC	CSVGGIQRRPIYNEQFF
many	TRBJ1-3	14	TRBV7-2	-	TGTGCCAGCAGTAGGTCCAGCTCTGGAAACACCATATATTTT	CASSRSSSGNTIYF
few	TRBJ2-2	14	TRBV11-2	-	TGTGCCAGCAGCTTTGGACAGCACACCGGGGAGCTGTTTTTT	CASSFGQHTGELFF
many	TRBJ1-6	15	TRBV7-2	TRBD1	TGTGCCAGCAGCTTATGGACAGGGTGGGATTCACCCCTCCACTTT	CASSLWTGWDSPLHF
-	TRBJ2-2	12	TRBV2	-	TGTGCCAGCTCGGGGTACACCGGGGAGCTGTTTTTT	CASSGYTGELFF
-	TRBJ2-3	15	TRBV5-4	TRBD2	TGTGCCAGCAGCTTGTTTAGCGGGAGTAGGGATACGCAGTATTTT	CASSLFSGSRDTQYF
few	TRBJ1-1	14	TRBV29-1	-	TGCAGCGTTGAGTTAAACCGAGCGAACACTGAAGCTTTCTTT	CSVELNRANTEAFF
-	TRBJ2-7	16	TRBV6-5	-	TGTGCCAGCAGTTACTCCTCCATCGGGGGCGCCTACGAGCAGTACTTC	CASSYSSIGGAYEQYF